This T cell receptor beta chain is drawn from a study of blood T cell repertoires in COVID-19. The method was immunoSEQ multiplex PCR; TCRdb's version includes in-frame clones alone and lacks a portion of them. The sample holds over 200,000 clones, about 90% seen once. The germline V gene has CDR1 SGHTA and CDR2 FQGTGA. This CDR3 contains 15 residues. V lost 4 bases and J 6 bases, leaving 16 bases between the germline ends. Enrolled during active infection, Seattle patients were then followed longitudinally. The source is a man aged 60 to 69 with COVID-19, enrolled during active disease. The sequenced material came from peripheral blood. The gene calls are TRBV7-3 and TRBJ2-1; perhaps TRBD1 as D (5 bases). The CDR3 bases are TGTGCCAGCAGCTCACGAACAGGCCTGGGCAATGAGCAGTTCTTC. It translates to CASSSRTGLGNEQFF.